One sample yielded the 23 T cell receptor beta chains listed below, sequenced in a study of cytomegalovirus exposure and HLA in healthy donors. PCR primers comprised 60 Vbeta and 13 Jbeta primers. Using immunoSEQ multiplex PCR, the repertoire was profiled, and TCRdb retains in-frame clones only, with some absent. In the table there are 150,000 or so clones, 70% to 90% of which are singletons. Sequencing used PBMCs. Receptor source: a woman between 18 and 29 years old in good health and CMV-seronegative.

The chain carries TRBV28 and TRBJ1-6; the match to TRBD1 covers 8 bases. CDR1 is MDHEN, CDR2 SYDVKM, per germline. V gave up 6 bases and J gave up 10 bases; unmatched junction bases: 11. The CDR3 runs to 15 residues. The CDR3 here is CASSPIQGAESPLHF. Written as DNA, the CDR3 is TGTGCCAGCAGCCCAATCCAGGGGGCGGAATCACCCCTCCACTTT.

The V gene is TRBV4-1, the J gene TRBJ2-1, with TRBD2 as a possible D gene (6 bases). Trimming cost V 0 bases and J 7 bases, with 13 bases left between them. The germline gives CDR1 MGHRA, CDR2 YSYEKL. The CDR3 is made up of 15 amino acids. For the CDR3, the DNA is TGCGCCAGCAGCCAAGATCATAGACGGGGGAATGAGCAGTTCTTC. Amino acid sequence: CASSQDHRRGNEQFF.

The chain is built from TRBV28 and TRBJ1-3; D call uncertain. Germline CDR1 MDHEN, CDR2 SYDVKM. Trimming pared 2 bases from V and 0 bases from J, leaving 11 bases between. The CDR3 runs 16 residues. In DNA form, the CDR3 reads TGTGCCAGCAGTTTAGAGGCATTCCGCTCTGGAAACACCATATATTTT. Amino acid sequence: CASSLEAFRSGNTIYF.

This sequence joins TRBV19 and TRBJ2-3; D possibly corresponds to TRBD2 (7 bases). Germline V lookup: CDR1 LNHDA, CDR2 SQIVND (reference sequence). V was shortened by 7 bases and J by 2 bases, with 19 bases between the two germline ends. The CDR3 consists of 16 residues. The CDR3 region is CASKERRGRDTDTQYF. The CDR3 bases are TGTGCCAGTAAGGAAAGGAGGGGGAGGGACACAGATACGCAGTATTTT.

The J gene is TRBJ1-5, the V gene TRBV4-1; tentative D call: TRBD1 (5 bases). CDR3 length: 16 amino acids. V was trimmed by 4 bases and J by 10 bases, leaving 23 bases between them. Per germline, CDR1 MGHRA and CDR2 YSYEKL. The DNA of the CDR3 is TGCGCCAGCAGCCGCAGGGCTTTAGGGGAAGTTCTACCCCAGCATTTT. It encodes CASSRRALGEVLPQHF.

As regards this clone: The junction departs from germline at one end; a sequencing error may be responsible. The chain recombines TRBV7-7 with TRBJ2-1, with D possibly being TRBD2 (6 bases). CDR3 length equals 14 residues. Germline values: CDR1 SSHAT, CDR2 FNYEAQ (reference sequence). This chain's CDR3 is CASSPGLSHNEQFF. The DNA for the CDR3 is TGTGCTAGCAGTCCGGGACTCTCCCACAATGAGCAGTTCTTC.

This chain connects TRBV2 to TRBJ2-7, with 7 bases that match TRBD1. Germline CDR1 reads SNHLY; CDR2 reads FYNNEI. The CDR3 sequence is 14 residues long. The V and J ends lost 7 bases and 5 bases, in that order; junction bases with no gene match: 11. The DNA of the CDR3 is TGTGCCAGCATCGACGACAGGGCTAGTAACGAGCAGTACTTC. It yields the protein CASIDDRASNEQYF.

The V and J genes are TRBV19 and TRBJ2-2, with 7 bases fitting TRBD1. The germline gives CDR1 LNHDA, CDR2 SQIVND (reference sequence). There are 15 residues in the CDR3. The V gene end was trimmed by 3 bases and the J gene end by 2 bases; junction bases not matched to a gene: 3. The CDR3: CASSIGTVNTGELFF. DNA of the CDR3: TGTGCCAGTAGTATTGGGACAGTAAACACCGGGGAGCTGTTTTTT.

V is TRBV6-4 and J is TRBJ2-3; D is ambiguous. Germline V gives CDR1 MRHNA, CDR2 SNTAGT. Trimming shortened V by 0 bases and J by 4 bases, and 5 bases separated the two germline ends. The CDR3 extends over 13 amino acids. The CDR3 nucleotides read TGTGCCAGCAGTGACTCTGAGGCAGATACGCAGTATTTT. Translated, it gives CASSDSEADTQYF.

This chain uses TRBV28 with TRBJ2-2, with 11 bases matching TRBD1. This CDR3 has 16 amino acids. Germline V lookup: CDR1 MDHEN, CDR2 SYDVKM. After removal of 3 bases from V and 7 bases from J, the junction contained 7 bases not matched to a gene. The CDR3 sequence is CASSFPDRGHDGELFF. Here the CDR3 DNA reads TGTGCCAGCAGTTTCCCGGACAGGGGGCACGACGGGGAGCTGTTTTTT. The whole variable domain, filled in from reference TRBV28 and TRBJ2-2, reads DVKVTQSSRYLVKRTGEKVFLECVQDMDHENMFWYRQDPGLGLRLIYFSYDVKMKEKGDIPEGYSVSREKKERFSLILESASTNQTSMYLCASSFPDRGHDGELFFGEGSRLTVL.

The chain recombines TRBV5-1 with TRBJ2-3; TRBD2 matches at 8 bases. Losses at the gene ends were 0 bases for V and 2 bases for J; bases not matched to a gene: 2. Germline V lookup: CDR1 SGHRS, CDR2 YFSETQ. This CDR3 is 15 amino acids long. The CDR3, as DNA: TGCGCCAGCAGCTTGGGGACTAGCACCACAGATACGCAGTATTTT. This codes for CASSLGTSTTDTQYF.

This chain connects TRBV15 to TRBJ1-3; possibly TRBD1 for D (5 bases). CDR3 size: 15 residues. CDR1 and CDR2 (germline): LNHNV, YYDKDF (reference sequence). V lost 5 bases and J 3 bases, leaving 14 bases between the germline ends. The CDR3 here is CATSPTALLGNTIYF. CDR3 bases: TGTGCCACCAGCCCGACAGCCCTACTTGGAAACACCATATATTTT. Full variable domain (rest looked up from reference TRBV15 and TRBJ1-3): DAMVIQNPRYQVTQFGKPVTLSCSQTLNHNVMYWYQQKSSQAPKLLFHYYDKDFNNEADTPDNFQSRRPNTSFCFLDIRSPGLGDTAMYLCATSPTALLGNTIYFGEGSWLTVV.

Only one count was recorded for this clone. The same CDR3 is also encoded by other DNA sequences in this sample. The chain is built from TRBV4-3 and TRBJ2-7; 11 bases align to TRBD2. Germline-derived CDR1 and CDR2 are LGHNA and YSLEER. V shed 1 base and J 6 bases; nucleotides not matched to a gene: 5. The CDR3 runs 15 residues. The CDR3 region is CASSQVAGGPGEQYF. CDR3 DNA sequence: TGCGCCAGCAGCCAAGTAGCGGGAGGGCCCGGCGAGCAGTACTTC.

The rearrangement joins TRBV6-5 to TRBJ2-7; 7 nucleotides match TRBD2. This CDR3 has 14 amino acids. CDR1 MNHEY and CDR2 SVGAGI come from the germline V gene. The ends lost 3 bases at V and 2 bases at J; junction bases unmatched: 4. CDR3 DNA: TGTGCCAGCAGTTATGCTAGCGGACCCTACGAGCAGTACTTC. It encodes CASSYASGPYEQYF.

V gene TRBV2 combines with J gene TRBJ1-4, with 8 bases lining up with TRBD1. The V gene's germline CDR1 is SNHLY and CDR2 FYNNEI. This CDR3 spans 14 amino acids. With V trimmed by 5 bases and J by 2 bases, 1 base remained unmatched. The CDR3 is CASSTGGTNEKLFF. CDR3 in DNA: TGTGCCAGCAGTACAGGGGGGACTAATGAAAAACTGTTTTTT.

This clone was seen a single time. At the DNA level, this CDR3 is encoded by other sequences in the same sample as well. The chain has TRBV29-1 and TRBJ2-1, with D possibly being TRBD2 (6 bases). This CDR3 is 13 amino acids long. Germline CDR1 is SQVTM and CDR2 is ANQGSEA. V was trimmed by 2 bases and J by 2 bases, leaving 7 bases between them. The CDR3 is CSVERGTYNEQFF. CDR3 bases: TGCAGCGTTGAACGGGGGACCTACAATGAGCAGTTCTTC.

V gene TRBV10-2 combines with J gene TRBJ2-2; TRBD2 aligns across 13 bases. The CDR3 length is 16 residues. The germline V gene encodes CDR1 WSHSY and CDR2 SAAADI. Trimming at V came to 6 bases and at J to 4 bases, leaving 5 bases not matched to a gene. CDR3 protein: CASSRRTSGGTGELFF. The CDR3 region has the DNA TGCGCCAGCAGCCGACGGACTAGCGGGGGCACCGGGGAGCTGTTTTTT.

This clone was observed once. The chain combines TRBV6-5 with TRBJ1-2, with 9 bases that match TRBD1. Losses at the gene ends were 4 bases for V and 3 bases for J; bases not matched to a gene: 9. Germline CDR1 MNHEY, CDR2 SVGAGI. The CDR3 sequence is 16 residues long. The CDR3 DNA follows: TGTGCCAGCAGTTCCGGAGATGGACAGGGGTACTATGGCTACACCTTC. Encoded protein: CASSSGDGQGYYGYTF.

V gene TRBV10-3 combines with J gene TRBJ2-7; 7 positions match TRBD1. Germline V CDR1 and CDR2: ENHRY, SYGVKD. The CDR3 length is 15 residues. The ends lost 3 bases at V and 4 bases at J; junction bases unmatched: 9. CDR3 residues: CAISDTGTEGYEQYF. In DNA form, the CDR3 reads TGTGCCATCAGTGATACCGGGACAGAAGGATACGAGCAGTACTTC.

This clone was recorded a few times. The CDR3 coding sequence is TGCGCCAGCAGCTTGTTCGGCGGGAACACCGGGGAGCTGTTTTTT. It is translated as CASSLFGGNTGELFF. V gene TRBV5-1 combines with J gene TRBJ2-2; D not resolved. CDR3 length: 15 amino acids. Germline assignment: CDR1 SGHRS and CDR2 YFSETQ. V was pared by 1 base and J by 1 base, with 8 bases between. Combining the CDR3 with reference TRBV5-1 and TRBJ2-2 gives the whole variable domain KAGVTQTPRYLIKTRGQQVTLSCSPISGHRSVSWYQQTPGQGLQFLFEYFSETQRNKGNFPGRFSGRQFSNSRSEMNVSTLELGDSALYLCASSLFGGNTGELFFGEGSRLTVL.

The sample holds a few counts of this clone. An end of the junction differs from the germline gene, which may be a read error. This sequence joins TRBV5-1 and TRBJ2-5; no clear D. The germline gives CDR1 SGHRS, CDR2 YFSETQ. This CDR3 has 12 residues. CDR3: CASTHNQETQYF. The CDR3 DNA reads TGCGCCAGCACCCACAACCAGGAGACCCAGTACTTC.

The chain links TRBV5-1 to TRBJ2-1, with a weak D call TRBD2 (5 bases). Germline V gene lookup returns CDR1 SGHRS and CDR2 YFSETQ. Between the trimmed V and J ends, which lost 4 bases and 0 bases, there was a span of 17 bases. The CDR3 has 17 amino acids. CDR3 protein: CASSPTLSGSSYNEQFF. CDR3 in DNA: TGCGCCAGCAGCCCCACCCTGAGCGGAAGCTCCTACAATGAGCAGTTCTTC.

The chain uses TRBV6-5 and TRBJ2-7; TRBD1 matches at 8 bases. Germline values: CDR1 MNHEY, CDR2 SVGAGI. Trimming at V came to 0 bases and at J to 4 bases, leaving 5 bases not matched to a gene. The CDR3 runs 15 residues. In nucleotides, the CDR3 is TGTGCCAGCAGTTACTCTGCAGGGGGCATTTACGAGCAGTACTTC. It codes for CASSYSAGGIYEQYF.